Shown below are 9 T cell receptor beta chains from a single sample sequenced in a study of sequential checkpoint blockade in melanoma (dated 2019 in TCRdb). The treatment or condition label here, explained by the study, means: randomized to nivolumab then ipilimumab (arm A) or the reverse (arm B). Library preparation used the immunoSEQ multiplex PCR assay. TCRdb stores this immuneACCESS table with in-frame sequences only. Part of the clones is absent; in the studies checked, under half of the shortfall reflects unresolved V genes, and no reason is known for the rest. Within this sample are 5,600 or so clones, with approximately 51% of them counted one time only. Of the sample, around 45% is held by the ten largest clones. The sample consisted of CD8+ T cells sorted from blood (inferred from file names), taken from a patient given nivolumab and ipilimumab in sequence. The receptors derive from a human donor with melanoma.

The chain couples TRBV5-6 to TRBJ2-1; possibly TRBD2 for D (7 bases). The CDR3 has 12 residues. Trimming took 3 bases from V and 12 from J, leaving 13 bases between them. CDR1 is SGHDT, CDR2 YYEEEE, per germline. In DNA form, the CDR3 reads TGTGCCAGCAGCTCGGCGGGGGCCCGGCAGTTCTTC. This codes for CASSSAGARQFF.

The V and J genes are TRBV19 and TRBJ1-1, with a weak D call TRBD1 (5 bases). CDR1 LNHDA and CDR2 SQIVND come from the germline V gene (reference sequence). V was cut by 4 bases and J by 5 bases, with 20 bases left in between. The CDR3 loop spans 16 amino acids. As DNA, the CDR3 is TGTGCCAGTAGTAGGTGGGGGAGGCGGAGGCGAACTGAAGCTTTCTTT. Protein product: CASSRWGRRRRTEAFF. Filled out from reference TRBV19 and TRBJ1-1, the complete variable domain reads DGGITQSPKYLFRKEGQNVTLSCEQNLNHDAMYWYRQDPGQGLRLIYYSQIVNDFQKGDIAEGYSVSREKKESFPLTVTSAQKNPTAFYLCASSRWGRRRRTEAFFGQGTRLTVV.

V and J are TRBV6-1 and TRBJ2-1, with D perhaps matching TRBD2 (5 bases). Germline V gene sequence: CDR1 MNHNS, CDR2 SASEGT. V gave up 6 bases and J gave up 2 bases, with 8 bases separating them. The CDR3 covers 13 residues. CDR3 residues: CASRAAAYNEQFF. CDR3 DNA: TGTGCCAGCAGAGCGGCAGCCTACAATGAGCAGTTCTTC.

This sequence joins TRBV28 and TRBJ2-1, with 12 bases fitting TRBD2. The CDR3 covers 21 residues. The germline V gene has CDR1 MDHEN and CDR2 SYDVKM. V lost 1 base and J lost 0; bases outside the gene matches: 13. The CDR3 here is CASSLYQRTSGALSSYNEQFF. The CDR3 DNA is TGTGCCAGCAGTTTATACCAACGGACTAGCGGGGCCCTGAGCTCCTACAATGAGCAGTTCTTC.

This clone was seen a handful of times. The rearrangement joins TRBV7-2 to TRBJ2-7; TRBD1 is a possible D gene (5 bases). The V and J ends lost 3 bases and 0 bases respectively, with 12 bases between them. Germline CDR1 SGHTA, CDR2 FQGNSA. The CDR3 consists of 15 residues. CDR3 bases: TGTGCCAGCAGCTTGGAAGGACACAGCTCCTACGAGCAGTACTTC. This translates into CASSLEGHSSYEQYF.

This clone turned up a few times. This chain links TRBV5-6 with TRBJ1-1; a possible D gene is TRBD1 (5 bases). V lost 0 bases, J lost 3 bases, and 12 bases lay in between. This CDR3 has 15 residues. The germline gives CDR1 SGHDT, CDR2 YYEEEE. CDR3 DNA: TGTGCCAGCAGCTTGGGGGCGTGGGGGGACACTGAAGCTTTCTTT. Translating gives CASSLGAWGDTEAFF.

The rearrangement links TRBV27 to TRBJ2-3, with TRBD1 identical over 8 bases. The CDR3 has 13 residues. Germline CDR1 MNHEY, CDR2 SMNVEV (reference sequence). Trimming took 6 bases from V and 4 from J; bases not matched to a gene: 3. The CDR3 reads CASSRGRPDTQYF. In nucleotides, the CDR3 is TGTGCCAGCAGCAGGGGGCGGCCAGATACGCAGTATTTT.

J is TRBJ1-2 and V is TRBV6-1, with a weak D call TRBD1 (5 bases). Germline-derived CDR1 and CDR2 are MNHNS and SASEGT. CDR3 length equals 15 residues. V gave up 4 bases and J gave up 4 bases, with 16 bases separating them. The CDR3 region is CASSAWGEEGYGYTF. CDR3 sequence (DNA): TGTGCCAGCAGTGCGTGGGGGGAGGAAGGCTATGGCTACACCTTC.

The chain has TRBV4-3 and TRBJ1-1; no firm D call. The germline V gene has CDR1 LGHNA and CDR2 YSLEER. The CDR3 extends over 15 amino acids. The germline V and J ends were trimmed by 0 bases and 0 bases, with 8 bases remaining between them. This chain's CDR3 is CASSQDEGMNTEAFF. The CDR3 DNA sequence: TGCGCCAGCAGCCAAGACGAGGGTATGAACACTGAAGCTTTCTTT.